The clone carrying this T cell receptor (beta chain) was seen just once. Germline V gives CDR1 LGHNA, CDR2 YNFKEQ. The CDR3 length is 17 residues. V was cut by 0 bases and J by 1 base, with 10 bases left in between. The data were taken from a study of PD-1 blockade in classical Hodgkin lymphoma. Autologous stem cell transplantation was followed by relapse in every patient, and brentuximab vedotin exposure varied. Assay: immunoSEQ multiplex PCR; the TCRdb copy retains only in-frame clones and omits some. The repertoire consists of around 45,000 clones, with roughly 78% occurring once and the leading ten covering 2.5% to 3.5%.

The sequencing used peripheral blood mononuclear cells (PBMCs), collected before the second cycle of nivolumab. The source is a human donor with classical Hodgkin lymphoma. The chain uses TRBV4-2 and TRBJ2-6; D gene ambiguous. CDR3 sequence: CASSQDAMSSGANVLTF. The CDR3 nucleotides are TGTGCCAGCAGCCAAGATGCGATGAGTTCTGGGGCCAACGTCCTGACTTTC.